These 7 T cell receptor beta chains share one sample of origin, sequenced in a study of blood T cell repertoires in COVID-19. TCRdb's copy holds only in-frame clones and misses some; the assay was immunoSEQ multiplex PCR. The sample includes about 46,000 clones, around nine tenths seen only once; the top ten take about 13%. Sequencing was done on a sample of peripheral blood. These receptors were obtained from a human donor with active COVID-19. The donor label of this sample is uncertain.

The chain carries TRBV19 and TRBJ2-7, with 12 bases matching TRBD2. Losses at the gene ends were 4 bases for V and 4 bases for J; bases not matched to a gene: 5. In germline, CDR1 is LNHDA, CDR2 SQIVND (reference sequence). CDR3 length equals 15 residues. The CDR3 DNA reads TGTGCCAGTAGTAGGCTAGCGGGGGGGCTTTACGAGCAGTACTTC. Amino acids: CASSRLAGGLYEQYF. The whole variable domain, filled in from reference TRBV19 and TRBJ2-7, reads DGGITQSPKYLFRKEGQNVTLSCEQNLNHDAMYWYRQDPGQGLRLIYYSQIVNDFQKGDIAEGYSVSREKKESFPLTVTSAQKNPTAFYLCASSRLAGGLYEQYFGPGTRLTVT.

The chain links TRBV6-4 to TRBJ2-2; TRBD1 agrees at 8 bases. V shed 0 bases, J shed 1 base, and the junction held 1 base outside the gene matches. The germline V gene has CDR1 MRHNA and CDR2 SNTAGT. The CDR3 covers 16 residues. CDR3 bases: TGTGCCAGCAGTGACTCCGGGACAGGGAACACCGGGGAGCTGTTTTTT. It is translated as CASSDSGTGNTGELFF.

This clone was detected only once. The chain employs TRBV20-1 and TRBJ2-7; D is ambiguous. The CDR3 has 11 amino acids. Germline CDR1 DFQATT, CDR2 SNEGSKA (reference sequence). The V end was cut by 5 bases, the J end by 1 base, with 6 bases between. CDR3 sequence (DNA): TGCAGTGCTGAGGTTTCCTACGAGCAGTACTTC. It is translated as CSAEVSYEQYF.

The chain recombines TRBV5-1 with TRBJ1-1, with 7 bases identical to TRBD1. Trimming removed 3 bases from V and 4 bases from J; junction bases left unmatched: 9. From germline, CDR1 is SGHRS and CDR2 YFSETQ. This CDR3 has 15 residues. In DNA form, the CDR3 reads TGCGCCAGCAGCTGGACTTGGGACAGATCCACTGAAGCTTTCTTT. This codes for CASSWTWDRSTEAFF.

The chain recombines TRBV6-5 with TRBJ1-2, with 7 nucleotides matching TRBD1. The CDR3 length is 13 residues. J gave up 4 bases and V 6 bases, and 5 bases lay outside the gene matches. Germline V gene sequence: CDR1 MNHEY, CDR2 SVGAGI. For the CDR3, the DNA is TGTGCCAGCAGGACGGGACAGATCTATGGCTACACCTTC. This gives the protein CASRTGQIYGYTF.

CDR3 DNA: TGCGCCAGCAGCCGGGGGGGCCTAGCGGGCGGATTAGAGACCCAGTACTTC. Translation gives CASSRGGLAGGLETQYF. This rearrangement joins TRBV5-1 to TRBJ2-5; TRBD2 agrees at 8 bases. The CDR3 runs 17 residues. Losses at the gene ends were 4 bases for V and 4 bases for J; bases not matched to a gene: 15. Germline V CDR1 and CDR2: SGHRS, YFSETQ.

J is TRBJ2-2 and V is TRBV9; unclear D gene. This CDR3 contains 16 residues. Trimming took 1 base from V and 1 from J, leaving 11 bases between them. CDR1 and CDR2 from the germline V gene are SGDLS and YYNGEE. The CDR3 nucleotides are TGTGCCAGCAGCGTACGAGGAGACGGGAACACCGGGGAGCTGTTTTTT. It encodes CASSVRGDGNTGELFF.